Listed here are 25 T cell receptor beta chains from one sample, sequenced in a study of T cells in Graves' hyperthyroidism and ophthalmopathy. Authors of the study amplified TCR beta CDR3 regions from RNA transcripts. Researchers ran a first-round RT-PCR on the TCR CDR3 using the HTBI primer set. TCRdb reprocessed the multiplex PCR reads via MiXCR and lists one record per CDR3 protein. The data show 600,000 to 750,000 distinct CDR3 sequences, approximately 15% seen once. Sequencing was done on a sample of blood. The source is a middle-aged man with Graves' hyperthyroidism.

The CDR3 region has the DNA TGTGCCAGCAGCACTAACTACAGGGTCGATAATCAGCCCCAGCATTTT. This sequence encodes CASSTNYRVDNQPQHF. The chain joins TRBV28 to TRBJ1-5, with D possibly matching TRBD1 (6 bases). CDR3 size: 16 residues. From germline, CDR1 is MDHEN and CDR2 SYDVKM. V lost 6 bases and J 4 bases, leaving 19 bases between the germline ends.

V and J are TRBV18 and TRBJ2-5, with 7 bases matching TRBD1. V was pared by 3 bases and J by 5 bases, with 9 bases of the junction left unmatched. Germline assignment: CDR1 KGHSH and CDR2 LQKENI. This CDR3 has 15 residues. The CDR3 DNA follows: TGTGCCAGCTCACCCCAAGACAGGGCAGATGAGACCCAGTACTTC. Its protein product is CASSPQDRADETQYF.

The chain recombines TRBV12-3 or TRBV12-4 with TRBJ2-7, with 7 bases fitting TRBD2. Unmatched junction bases numbered 13, after V lost 5 bases and J lost 0 bases. The CDR3 contains 17 residues. The CDR3 nucleotides are TGTGCCAGCAGTCCCCCTTGGGGTAGCGGGCCCTCCTACGAGCAGTACTTC. It is translated as CASSPPWGSGPSYEQYF.

There are a few counts of this clonotype. The chain combines TRBV3-1 with TRBJ1-4, with D hard to call. Trimming pared 2 bases from V and 8 bases from J, leaving 12 bases between. Germline CDR1 reads LGHDT; CDR2 reads YNNKEL (reference sequence). The CDR3 sequence is 14 residues long. CDR3 coding DNA: TGTGCCAGCAGCCAACCCCTACGCCCGGAAAAACTGTTTTTT. Its translation: CASSQPLRPEKLFF.

This rearrangement joins TRBV13 to TRBJ2-6, with 8 bases fitting TRBD1. CDR3 length: 16 amino acids. The junction had 3 bases not matched to a gene; V was cut back by 5 bases and J by 0 bases. Germline V gene data show CDR1 as PRHDT and CDR2 as FYEKMQ (reference sequence). The CDR3 loop is CASSIQGGSGANVLTF. The CDR3 bases are TGTGCCAGCAGCATACAGGGGGGCTCTGGGGCCAACGTCCTGACTTTC.

This clonotype was detected a few times. The chain combines TRBV6-5 with TRBJ1-1; D uncertain. From germline, CDR1 is MNHEY and CDR2 SVGAGI. CDR3 length: 14 residues. The V end lost 3 bases, the J end lost 6 bases, and 14 bases lay between the germline ends. The CDR3 is CASSYEGVRPEAFF. CDR3 nucleotides: TGTGCCAGCAGTTATGAGGGTGTGAGACCTGAAGCTTTCTTT.

The sample holds one count of this clonotype. This could be a read error, since a much larger clone is one nucleotide away. This chain uses TRBV7-2 with TRBJ2-7; TRBD2 agrees at 8 bases. The CDR3 has 16 residues. Looked up from germline, CDR1 is SGHTA and CDR2 is FQGNSA. Trimming at V came to 4 bases and at J to 9 bases, leaving 17 bases not matched to a gene. CDR3 sequence: CASSSSPYSGNHGQYF. CDR3 in DNA: TGTGCCAGCAGCTCTTCTCCCTATAGCGGGAACCACGGGCAGTACTTC.

This clonotype was observed many times. The J gene is TRBJ2-7, the V gene TRBV7-8; D gene ambiguous. V lost 0 bases and J lost 5, with 14 bases in between. CDR1 and CDR2 (germline): SGHVS, FQNEAQ. CDR3 length: 15 amino acids. The CDR3 DNA follows: TGTGCCAGCAGCTTAGCTCTAGGAAACATACACGAGCAGTACTTC. Translation: CASSLALGNIHEQYF.

This clonotype was found many times. V usage is TRBV20-1 and J usage is TRBJ1-1, with a tentative D call TRBD1 (6 bases). The ends were cut back, 1 base at V and 2 bases at J, with 11 bases in the middle. Per the germline V gene, CDR1 is DFQATT and CDR2 is SNEGSKA (reference sequence). This CDR3 has 14 amino acids. CDR3 sequence reads: CSARGGQHNTEAFF. The CDR3 DNA is TGCAGTGCTAGAGGGGGGCAACACAACACTGAAGCTTTCTTT.

This clonotype came up many times. This sequence joins TRBV28 and TRBJ2-3; D is perhaps TRBD2 (7 bases). Germline CDR1 is MDHEN and CDR2 is SYDVKM. V lost 5 bases and J 1 base, leaving 16 bases between the germline ends. The CDR3 extends over 16 amino acids. The CDR3, as DNA: TGTGCCAGCAGTCGAATTGGGGGGGGCCGCACAGATACGCAGTATTTT. This encodes CASSRIGGGRTDTQYF.

This clonotype was seen a handful of times. This chain uses TRBV30 with TRBJ2-3, with TRBD1 matching over 10 bases. Looked up from germline, CDR1 is GTSNPN and CDR2 is SVGIG (reference sequence). The CDR3 has 15 residues. J gave up 2 bases and V 3 bases, and 5 bases lay outside the gene matches. The CDR3 sequence is CAWSGQGGLTDTQYF. CDR3 nucleotide sequence: TGTGCCTGGAGCGGACAGGGGGGACTCACAGATACGCAGTATTTT.

This clonotype occurred many times. The V call is TRBV27, the J call TRBJ2-6; 7 bases align to TRBD1. The V segment lost 5 bases and the J segment 2 bases; nucleotides outside the gene matches: 3. The CDR3 is 15 residues long. Germline CDR1 MNHEY, CDR2 SMNVEV (reference sequence). The CDR3 reads CASSITGAGANVLTF. The CDR3 bases are TGTGCCAGCAGTATCACAGGGGCTGGGGCCAACGTCCTGACTTTC. Looking up the rest from reference TRBV27 and TRBJ2-6 gives the full variable domain: EAQVTQNPRYLITVTGKKLTVTCSQNMNHEYMSWYRQDPGLGLRQIYYSMNVEVTDKGDVPEGYKVSRKEKRNFPLILESPSPNQTSLYFCASSITGAGANVLTFGAGSRLTVL.

In this sample, this clonotype turned up many times. V gene TRBV27 combines with J gene TRBJ1-2, with TRBD1 identical over 7 bases. In germline, CDR1 is MNHEY, CDR2 SMNVEV (reference sequence). Trimming removed 6 bases from V and 3 bases from J; junction bases left unmatched: 4. This CDR3 is built from 13 residues. CDR3 sequence: CASRRTGHYGYTF. Written as DNA, the CDR3 is TGTGCCAGCAGGCGGACAGGACACTATGGCTACACCTTC.

This clonotype was detected many times. The chain uses TRBV12-3 or TRBV12-4 and TRBJ2-1, with TRBD2 identical over 9 bases. V gave up 0 bases and J gave up 15 bases; unmatched junction bases: 6. The CDR3 sequence is 13 residues long. The CDR3: CASSLAVSGRPFF. The CDR3, as DNA: TGTGCCAGCAGTTTAGCGGTCAGCGGGAGGCCGTTCTTC.

In this sample, this clonotype turned up a few times. V usage is TRBV7-3 and J usage is TRBJ2-3; 12 nucleotides agree with TRBD1. Germline lookup yields CDR1 SGHTA and CDR2 FQGTGA. The CDR3 spans 16 residues. Trimming removed 2 bases from V and 3 bases from J; junction bases left unmatched: 3. In DNA, the CDR3 is TGTGCCAGCAGCTTAGGGGGACAGGGGGCTACAGATACGCAGTATTTT. Translated, it gives CASSLGGQGATDTQYF.

This clonotype has a count of ten or more. This chain connects TRBV7-2 to TRBJ2-1; 10 nucleotides agree with TRBD1. The germline V gene has CDR1 SGHTA and CDR2 FQGNSA. V shed 2 bases and J 3 bases; nucleotides not matched to a gene: 7. CDR3 length: 17 amino acids. This chain's CDR3 is CASSLQSGTGVYNEQFF. The CDR3 DNA reads as TGTGCCAGCAGCTTACAGTCAGGGACAGGGGTCTACAATGAGCAGTTCTTC.

This clonotype appeared many times. This chain links TRBV27 with TRBJ1-2; TRBD1 aligns across 8 bases. This CDR3 region has 13 residues. V shed 7 bases and J 8 bases; nucleotides not matched to a gene: 9. Germline V CDR1 and CDR2: MNHEY, SMNVEV (reference sequence). The CDR3 region is CASTAGQGSGYTF. The CDR3 DNA is TGTGCCAGCACCGCCGGACAGGGTAGCGGCTACACCTTC.

This clonotype came up a few times. The CDR3 nucleotides read TGTGCCACCAGTGATGAGGGGTATCAGCCCCAGCATTTT. It is translated as CATSDEGYQPQHF. The chain is built from TRBV24-1 and TRBJ1-5; weak D call: TRBD1 (5 bases). The CDR3 spans 13 residues. CDR1 is KGHDR and CDR2 is SFDVKD in the germline V gene. V was cut by 3 bases and J by 5 bases, with 7 bases left in between.

The chain links TRBV28 to TRBJ1-5; 10 bases agree with TRBD1. There are 16 residues in the CDR3. J gave up 4 bases and V 3 bases, and 6 bases lay outside the gene matches. Germline V gives CDR1 MDHEN, CDR2 SYDVKM. DNA for the CDR3: TGTGCCAGCAGTTTTGGGGGGACAGGGGTTAATCAGCCCCAGCATTTT. It codes for CASSFGGTGVNQPQHF.

This rearrangement joins TRBV19 to TRBJ2-7, with D perhaps matching TRBD1 (6 bases). Trimming removed 7 bases at V and 4 bases at J, with 14 bases between. The CDR3 contains 13 residues. Germline CDR1 LNHDA, CDR2 SQIVND (reference sequence). CDR3 bases: TGTGCCAGTATGGGCACAGGGCCGTACGAGCAGTACTTC. Translating gives CASMGTGPYEQYF. The variable domain in full, with the rest retrieved from reference TRBV19 and TRBJ2-7, is DGGITQSPKYLFRKEGQNVTLSCEQNLNHDAMYWYRQDPGQGLRLIYYSQIVNDFQKGDIAEGYSVSREKKESFPLTVTSAQKNPTAFYLCASMGTGPYEQYFGPGTRLTVT.

There are many counts of this clonotype. The J gene is TRBJ2-4, the V gene TRBV6-1, with a weak D call TRBD2 (5 bases). Trimming left V 6 bases short and J 0 bases short, with 12 bases between. CDR1 and CDR2 (germline): MNHNS, SASEGT. This CDR3 comprises 15 residues. CDR3 sequence (DNA): TGTGCCAGCAGGGAACTGGAGGCAGCCAAAAACATTCAGTACTTC. This codes for CASRELEAAKNIQYF.

There are many counts of this clonotype. The CDR3 nucleotides are TGTGCCAGCTCACCACCGGCAGCACAAGAGACCCAGTACTTC. Protein: CASSPPAAQETQYF. The chain uses TRBV18 and TRBJ2-5; D not resolved. With 0 bases removed from V and 2 bases from J, the gap between germline ends came to 7 bases. Germline CDR1 is KGHSH and CDR2 is LQKENI. There are 14 residues in the CDR3.

This clonotype was seen repeatedly, ten times or more. The genes are TRBV11-2 and TRBJ2-1; 16 nucleotides agree with TRBD2. Germline CDR1 and CDR2: SGHAT and FQNNGV. Trimming cost V 3 bases and J 2 bases; bases outside gene matches: 7. The CDR3 loop spans 19 amino acids. CDR3 amino acids: CASSFRPGLAGGPYNEQFF. The DNA of the CDR3 is TGTGCCAGCAGCTTCCGGCCGGGACTAGCGGGAGGGCCCTACAATGAGCAGTTCTTC.

This clonotype was seen many times. The V and J genes are TRBV7-9 and TRBJ2-7; the D gene is possibly TRBD1 (6 bases). This CDR3 is built from 14 residues. Germline-derived CDR1 and CDR2 are SEHNR and FQNEAQ (reference sequence). The V and J ends lost 5 bases and 2 bases respectively, with 13 bases between them. As DNA, the CDR3 is TGTGCCAGCAGCCCCCGTTCAGGGGCCTACGAGCAGTACTTC. Translation: CASSPRSGAYEQYF.

At least ten counts were recorded for this clonotype. This chain connects TRBV11-2 to TRBJ2-3, with D hard to call. Trimming took off 2 bases at V and 3 bases at J, with 12 bases between the two ends. The CDR3 has 15 residues. CDR1 is SGHAT, CDR2 FQNNGV, per germline. CDR3 region: CASSLRAKLTDTQYF. The DNA for the CDR3 is TGTGCCAGCAGCTTACGCGCAAAGTTAACAGATACGCAGTATTTT.